The 26 T cell receptor beta chains listed next were all sequenced from one sample in a study of OX40 agonist ivuxolimab in advanced cancers. The method was the immunoSEQ multiplex PCR assay. What TCRdb holds here is the immuneACCESS table cut down to in-frame rearrangements. Part of the clones is not present; checked against another copy, under half of the missing clones reflect an unresolved V gene, and the others are unexplained. This sample holds fewer than 70,000 clones; roughly nine tenths were observed only once. 15% to 20% of the sample belongs to the ten largest clones. The specimen comprised CD4+ or CD8+ T cells sorted from blood, sampled in a trial of the OX40 agonist ivuxolimab. The receptor source for this set is an adult with an advanced solid tumor such as melanoma, head and neck, liver or kidney cancer.

The chain employs TRBV6-5 and TRBJ1-5; perhaps TRBD1 as D (5 bases). In germline, CDR1 is MNHEY, CDR2 SVGAGI. Trimming took 0 bases from V and 7 from J, leaving 13 bases between them. This CDR3 is built from 15 residues. The CDR3 is CASSYSKGRGQPQHF. The CDR3 coding sequence is TGTGCCAGCAGTTACTCGAAGGGTAGGGGACAGCCCCAGCATTTT.

CDR3 sequence reads: CASSLPGLAGTQETQYF. The CDR3 region has the DNA TGTGCCAGCAGTTTACCTGGACTAGCGGGCACCCAAGAGACCCAGTACTTC. The V call is TRBV28, the J call TRBJ2-5; 11 bases align to TRBD2. The J segment lost 1 base and the V segment lost 2 bases, leaving 6 bases of the junction unmatched. The CDR3 loop spans 17 amino acids. Looked up from germline, CDR1 is MDHEN and CDR2 is SYDVKM.

The chain joins TRBV28 to TRBJ1-6; 9 bases map to TRBD1. The germline V gene encodes CDR1 MDHEN and CDR2 SYDVKM. After removal of 2 bases from V and 14 bases from J, the junction contained 7 bases not matched to a gene. The CDR3 is 14 residues long. CDR3 protein: CASSLGTGNRALHF. Written as DNA, the CDR3 is TGTGCCAGCAGTTTAGGGACAGGGAATAGAGCCCTCCACTTT.

This clone has only a few counts. The chain combines TRBV14 with TRBJ2-7, with a weak D call TRBD2 (6 bases). The V gene's germline CDR1 is SGHDN and CDR2 FVKESK. CDR3 length: 14 amino acids. Trimming stripped 4 bases from V and 5 bases from J, with 15 bases between. The CDR3 protein is CASSPGVIWDEQYF. The CDR3 DNA follows: TGTGCCAGCAGCCCGGGAGTTATCTGGGACGAGCAGTACTTC.

This rearrangement joins TRBV5-1 to TRBJ1-3, with D hard to call. V lost 4 bases and J lost 4, with 15 bases in between. The germline V gene has CDR1 SGHRS and CDR2 YFSETQ. The CDR3 sequence is 15 residues long. The CDR3 sequence is CASSPGVGPGNTIYF. CDR3 sequence (DNA): TGCGCCAGCAGCCCCGGGGTCGGGCCCGGAAACACCATATATTTT. Combining the CDR3 with reference TRBV5-1 and TRBJ1-3 gives the whole variable domain KAGVTQTPRYLIKTRGQQVTLSCSPISGHRSVSWYQQTPGQGLQFLFEYFSETQRNKGNFPGRFSGRQFSNSRSEMNVSTLELGDSALYLCASSPGVGPGNTIYFGEGSWLTVV.

The V gene is TRBV30, the J gene TRBJ1-2; maybe TRBD1 (6 bases). The CDR3 loop spans 14 amino acids. Between the trimmed V and J ends, which lost 3 bases and 6 bases, there was a span of 17 bases. The germline CDR1 and CDR2 sequences are GTSNPN and SVGIG (reference sequence). The CDR3: CAWRGGQTRNGYTF. Written as DNA, the CDR3 is TGTGCCTGGAGGGGGGGGCAGACCCGAAATGGCTACACCTTC.

The rearrangement uses TRBV7-2 and TRBJ1-2; possible D gene TRBD1, 6 bases. The V end lost 5 bases, the J end lost 3 bases, and 10 bases lay between the germline ends. Germline V gene sequence: CDR1 SGHTA, CDR2 FQGNSA. This CDR3 is 13 amino acids long. The CDR3 region is CASSPPGDYGYTF. The CDR3, as DNA: TGTGCCAGCAGCCCCCCAGGGGACTATGGCTACACCTTC.

This chain uses TRBV28 with TRBJ2-3, with 7 positions matching TRBD2. V gave up 6 bases and J gave up 2 bases; unmatched junction bases: 5. This CDR3 has 14 residues. In germline, CDR1 is MDHEN, CDR2 SYDVKM. The CDR3 reads CASRSAGNTDTQYF. The CDR3 nucleotides read TGTGCCAGCAGATCAGCGGGAAACACAGATACGCAGTATTTT.

The chain has TRBV5-5 and TRBJ1-1; no definite D call. Trimming removed 0 bases at V and 3 bases at J, with 9 bases between. The CDR3 length is 14 residues. CDR1 is SGHKS, CDR2 YYEKEE, per germline (reference sequence). The CDR3, as DNA: TGTGCCAGCAGCTTGGCGGCGAGGGACACTGAAGCTTTCTTT. Translation: CASSLAARDTEAFF. Combining the CDR3 with reference TRBV5-5 and TRBJ1-1 gives the whole variable domain DAGVTQSPTHLIKTRGQQVTLRCSPISGHKSVSWYQQVLGQGPQFIFQYYEKEERGRGNFPDRFSARQFPNYSSELNVNALLLGDSALYLCASSLAARDTEAFFGQGTRLTVV.

The rearrangement joins TRBV28 to TRBJ1-5; possible D gene TRBD1, 6 bases. Between the trimmed V and J ends, which lost 4 bases and 4 bases, there was a span of 17 bases. The CDR3 spans 16 residues. Looked up from germline, CDR1 is MDHEN and CDR2 is SYDVKM. CDR3 protein: CASSWAPDSLNQPQHF. In nucleotides, the CDR3 is TGTGCCAGCAGTTGGGCCCCGGACAGCCTGAATCAGCCCCAGCATTTT.

V is TRBV7-3 and J is TRBJ2-7; TRBD1 matches at 7 bases. Germline V gives CDR1 SGHTA, CDR2 FQGTGA. The CDR3 sequence is 14 residues long. Trimming removed 4 bases from V and 5 bases from J; junction bases left unmatched: 8. CDR3 coding DNA: TGTGCCAGCAGCTCCACAGGGGCGCGGGACGAGCAGTACTTC. As protein: CASSSTGARDEQYF.

The CDR3 nucleotides are TGTGCCAGCAGCTTAGCACTAACAAGTCGGCAGTTCTTC. Translated: CASSLALTSRQFF. This chain connects TRBV7-3 to TRBJ2-1; D is ambiguous. Trimming stripped 2 bases from V and 12 bases from J, with 14 bases between. Germline CDR1 is SGHTA and CDR2 is FQGTGA. The CDR3 sequence is 13 residues long.

The chain is built from TRBV20-1 and TRBJ2-5; D perhaps matches TRBD2 (5 bases). CDR3 size: 11 residues. Germline V gene lookup returns CDR1 DFQATT and CDR2 SNEGSKA (reference sequence). Trimming shortened V by 6 bases and J by 4 bases, and 9 bases separated the two germline ends. The CDR3 loop reads CSAGEVETQYF. CDR3 in DNA: TGCAGTGCGGGAGAGGTAGAGACCCAGTACTTC.

The chain couples TRBV11-2 to TRBJ1-1, with D possibly TRBD1 on 5 matching bases. This CDR3 region has 16 residues. Trimming took off 0 bases at V and 3 bases at J, with 14 bases between the two ends. Germline assignment: CDR1 SGHAT and CDR2 FQNNGV. The CDR3 DNA is TGTGCCAGCAGCTTAGAATTGGTGGCAGGGTACACTGAAGCTTTCTTT. It codes for CASSLELVAGYTEAFF.

This chain links TRBV2 with TRBJ1-2; weak D call: TRBD1 (5 bases). V lost 8 bases and J 2 bases, leaving 12 bases between the germline ends. The CDR3 runs 13 residues. CDR1 is SNHLY, CDR2 FYNNEI, per germline. The CDR3 nucleotides are TGTGCCAGCGTGGGGCGGCTAAACTATGGCTACACCTTC. Translating gives CASVGRLNYGYTF.

This chain uses TRBV28 with TRBJ1-2, with a weak D call TRBD1 (6 bases). The CDR3 runs 13 residues. Germline V gene lookup returns CDR1 MDHEN and CDR2 SYDVKM. Trimming removed 6 bases from V and 8 bases from J, with 16 bases in between. The CDR3 is CASRDTGRSGYTF. The DNA of the CDR3 is TGTGCCAGCAGGGACACAGGGCGAAGCGGCTACACCTTC.

The chain employs TRBV5-1 and TRBJ2-1; tentative D call: TRBD2 (7 bases). The CDR3 covers 16 residues. Germline loops: CDR1 SGHRS, CDR2 YFSETQ. The ends were cut back, 0 bases at V and 2 bases at J, with 12 bases in the middle. CDR3 bases: TGCGCCAGCAGCTTGGCGGCGGGGGCCCCCTACAATGAGCAGTTCTTC. This gives the protein CASSLAAGAPYNEQFF.

The chain links TRBV19 to TRBJ2-1; the D is unclear. V lost 6 bases and J lost 1, with 7 bases in between. The CDR3 covers 13 residues. Per germline, CDR1 LNHDA and CDR2 SQIVND (reference sequence). CDR3 DNA: TGTGCCAGTAGCCGTTTTTCCTACAATGAGCAGTTCTTC. Translated: CASSRFSYNEQFF.

V usage is TRBV15 and J usage is TRBJ1-3, with a possible D match to TRBD1 (6 bases). Trimming shortened V by 0 bases and J by 4 bases, and 10 bases separated the two germline ends. CDR3 length: 15 residues. CDR1 and CDR2 (germline): LNHNV, YYDKDF (reference sequence). This CDR3 reads CATSRDAQGGNTIYF. CDR3 coding DNA: TGTGCCACCAGCAGAGATGCACAGGGCGGAAACACCATATATTTT.

CDR3: CASRPGPGQPQHF. As DNA, the CDR3 is TGTGCCAGCAGACCTGGGCCCGGTCAGCCCCAGCATTTT. The chain uses TRBV2 and TRBJ1-5; D not certain. The germline CDR1 and CDR2 sequences are SNHLY and FYNNEI. Trimming took off 6 bases at V and 6 bases at J, with 12 bases between the two ends. This CDR3 is 13 amino acids long.

The chain is built from TRBV28 and TRBJ1-2; TRBD1 agrees at 10 bases. The germline CDR1 and CDR2 sequences are MDHEN and SYDVKM. The CDR3 has 12 residues. Trimming cost V 8 bases and J 4 bases; bases outside gene matches: 1. CDR3 protein: CASWDRGYGYTF. DNA for the CDR3: TGTGCCAGCTGGGACAGGGGCTATGGCTACACCTTC.

This rearrangement joins TRBV6-6 to TRBJ2-2, with D possibly TRBD2 on 6 matching bases. The CDR3 has 16 residues. Germline V gene lookup returns CDR1 MNHNY and CDR2 SVGAGI (reference sequence). V was clipped by 2 bases and J by 6 bases, with 16 bases between them. The chain's CDR3 is CASSYTGTAKSGELFF. The CDR3 nucleotides read TGTGCCAGCAGTTACACCGGGACTGCCAAGTCCGGGGAGCTGTTTTTT.

The chain joins TRBV27 to TRBJ2-7; 8 bases match TRBD2. There are 13 residues in the CDR3. The junction had 2 bases not matched to a gene; V was cut back by 4 bases and J by 3 bases. The germline CDR1 and CDR2 sequences are MNHEY and SMNVEV (reference sequence). The CDR3 DNA is TGTGCCAGCAGTTCACTAGCGGACTACGAGCAGTACTTC. It is translated as CASSSLADYEQYF.

The rearrangement joins TRBV7-9 to TRBJ2-3, with D possibly matching TRBD1 (6 bases). The CDR3 length is 16 residues. The germline V gene encodes CDR1 SEHNR and CDR2 FQNEAQ (reference sequence). V lost 3 bases and J lost 3, with 16 bases in between. The CDR3 region is CASSFAGRGETDTQYF. In nucleotides, the CDR3 is TGTGCCAGCAGCTTTGCCGGCAGGGGTGAGACAGATACGCAGTATTTT.

This clone has a single count. This chain connects TRBV5-1 to TRBJ2-1, with 8 nucleotides matching TRBD2. CDR1 is SGHRS, CDR2 YFSETQ, per germline. The CDR3 is 14 amino acids. The V segment lost 0 bases and the J segment 7 bases; nucleotides outside the gene matches: 3. This CDR3 reads CASSLGREGNEQFF. The CDR3 nucleotides are TGCGCCAGCAGCTTGGGTCGGGAGGGGAATGAGCAGTTCTTC.

The V call is TRBV19, the J call TRBJ2-2; possible D gene TRBD2, 5 bases. Germline values: CDR1 LNHDA, CDR2 SQIVND (reference sequence). V lost 10 bases and J lost 5, with 23 bases in between. This CDR3 spans 16 amino acids. The CDR3 protein is CATTTVGAPGTGELFF. CDR3 nucleotide sequence: TGTGCCACCACCACGGTGGGCGCCCCGGGAACCGGGGAGCTGTTTTTT.